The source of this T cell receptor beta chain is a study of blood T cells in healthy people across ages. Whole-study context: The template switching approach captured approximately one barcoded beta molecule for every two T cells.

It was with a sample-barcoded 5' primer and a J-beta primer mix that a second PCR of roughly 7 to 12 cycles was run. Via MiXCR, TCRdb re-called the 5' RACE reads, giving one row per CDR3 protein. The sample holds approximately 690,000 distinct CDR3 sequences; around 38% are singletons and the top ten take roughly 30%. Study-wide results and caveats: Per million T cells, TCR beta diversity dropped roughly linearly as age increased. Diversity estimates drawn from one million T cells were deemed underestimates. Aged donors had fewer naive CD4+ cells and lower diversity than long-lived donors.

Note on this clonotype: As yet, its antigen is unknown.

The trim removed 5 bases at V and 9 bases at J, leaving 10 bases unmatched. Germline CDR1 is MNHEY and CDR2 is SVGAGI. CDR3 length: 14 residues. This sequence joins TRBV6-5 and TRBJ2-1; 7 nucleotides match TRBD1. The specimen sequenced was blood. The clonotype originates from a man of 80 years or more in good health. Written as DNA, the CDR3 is TGTGCCAGCAGTAAAGACAGGGTCAGGGGTGAGCAGTTCTTC. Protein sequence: CASSKDRVRGEQFF.